This T cell receptor (beta chain) was captured by sequencing in a study of response to subunit inactivated influenza vaccine. Findings and limits, study-wide: Authors suggested seasonal influenza vaccinations each recruit few new T cells.

TCRdb analysed the RT-PCR reads with MiXCR anew, one entry per CDR3 protein. The repertoire holds 700,000 to 800,000 distinct CDR3 sequences, with about 18% as singletons. This clonotype was detected ten times or more. As yet, its antigen is unknown. Germline assignment: CDR1 LGHNA and CDR2 YSLEER. The CDR3 totals 17 residues. Trimming took 1 base from V and 3 from J; bases not matched to a gene: 10. The sequence derives from a man aged 50-60 years who received an inactivated influenza vaccine. V and J are TRBV4-3 and TRBJ2-3, with TRBD2 matching 7 bases. The specimen comprised PBMCs from blood, sampled 5 days after vaccination. The CDR3 here is CASSQVSAGDATDTQYF. CDR3 DNA sequence: TGCGCCAGCAGCCAAGTGTCGGCGGGGGACGCTACAGATACGCAGTATTTT.